This section outlines one T cell receptor (beta chain) sequence together with its context. The antigen is not known. The CDR3 is made up of 15 amino acids. The germline V gene has CDR1 MNHEY and CDR2 SVGAGI. V lost 5 bases and J 3 bases, leaving 14 bases between the germline ends. Clones were read by immunoSEQ multiplex PCR, and TCRdb kept only the in-frame ones, dropping some. The data contain about 16,000 clones, about three quarters of them seen just once; the ten biggest clones take up approximately 2.6%. This specimen belongs to a study of neoadjuvant anti-PD-1 for oral cavity cancer. Study-wide context: Most patients had three to four biweekly doses of 3 mg/kg nivolumab before resection. Findings and caveats of the study: TCR analyses covered only a few patients per response group.

These newly diagnosed stage II-IVA oral cavity squamous cell carcinoma patients had no prior systemic or radiation treatment. Blood cells were analyzed directly, without culture or expansion. The chain joins TRBV6-5 to TRBJ1-3, with D possibly TRBD1 on 5 matching bases. This receptor was identified in a person between 40 and 85 years old with oral cavity squamous cell carcinoma. The input for sequencing was PBMCs, taken before nivolumab (anti-PD-1) treatment. CDR3 DNA sequence: TGTGCCAGCAGTCTTAGAGACAGTCGTGGAAACACCATATATTTT. This sequence encodes CASSLRDSRGNTIYF.